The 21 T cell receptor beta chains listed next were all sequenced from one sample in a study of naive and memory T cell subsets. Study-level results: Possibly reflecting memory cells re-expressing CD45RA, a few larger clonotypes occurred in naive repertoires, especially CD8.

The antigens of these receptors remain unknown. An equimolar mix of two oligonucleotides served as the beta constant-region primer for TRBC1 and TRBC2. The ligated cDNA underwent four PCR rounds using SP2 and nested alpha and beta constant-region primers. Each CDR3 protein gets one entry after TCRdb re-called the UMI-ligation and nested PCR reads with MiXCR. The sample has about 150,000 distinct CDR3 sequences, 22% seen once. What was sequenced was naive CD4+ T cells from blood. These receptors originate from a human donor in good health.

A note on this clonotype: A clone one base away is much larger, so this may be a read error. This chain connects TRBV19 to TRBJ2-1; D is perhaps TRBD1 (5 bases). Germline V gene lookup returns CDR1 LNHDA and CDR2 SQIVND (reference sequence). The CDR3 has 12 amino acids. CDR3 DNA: TGTGACAGTAGTATAGTAGGGGATGAGCAGTTCTTC. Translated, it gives CDSSIVGDEQFF.

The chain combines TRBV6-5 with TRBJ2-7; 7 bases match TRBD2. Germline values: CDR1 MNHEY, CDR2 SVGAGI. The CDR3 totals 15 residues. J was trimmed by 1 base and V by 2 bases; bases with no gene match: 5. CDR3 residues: CASSYGGGNSYEQYF. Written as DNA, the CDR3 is TGTGCCAGCAGTTACGGGGGAGGGAATTCCTACGAGCAGTACTTC.

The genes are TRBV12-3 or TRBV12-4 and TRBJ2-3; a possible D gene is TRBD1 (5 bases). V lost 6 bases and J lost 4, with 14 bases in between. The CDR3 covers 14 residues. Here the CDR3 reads CASRNLRVADTQYF. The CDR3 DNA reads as TGTGCCAGCAGGAACCTCAGGGTCGCAGATACGCAGTATTTT.

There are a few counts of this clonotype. The CDR3 sequence: CSARDTQVSLSSYNEQFF. DNA for the CDR3: TGCAGTGCTAGGGACACACAGGTCTCTCTGAGCTCCTACAATGAGCAGTTCTTC. V is TRBV20-1 and J is TRBJ2-1, with D possibly TRBD1 on 5 matching bases. Germline CDR1 reads DFQATT; CDR2 reads SNEGSKA (reference sequence). The length of the CDR3 is 18 residues. V was shortened by 3 bases and J by 0 bases, with 21 bases between the two germline ends.

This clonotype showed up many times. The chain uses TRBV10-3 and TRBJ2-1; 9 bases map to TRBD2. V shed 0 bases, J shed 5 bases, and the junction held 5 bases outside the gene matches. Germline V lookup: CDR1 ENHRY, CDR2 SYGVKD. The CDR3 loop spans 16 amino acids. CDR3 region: CAISESPSGADNEQFF. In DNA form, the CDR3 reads TGTGCCATCAGTGAGTCCCCTAGCGGGGCTGACAATGAGCAGTTCTTC.

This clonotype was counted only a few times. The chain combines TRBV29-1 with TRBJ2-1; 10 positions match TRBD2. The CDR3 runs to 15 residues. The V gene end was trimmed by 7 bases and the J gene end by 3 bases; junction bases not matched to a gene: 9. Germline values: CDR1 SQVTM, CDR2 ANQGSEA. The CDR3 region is CSAPLAGAGYNEQFF. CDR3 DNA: TGCAGCGCCCCTCTAGCGGGAGCGGGCTACAATGAGCAGTTCTTC.

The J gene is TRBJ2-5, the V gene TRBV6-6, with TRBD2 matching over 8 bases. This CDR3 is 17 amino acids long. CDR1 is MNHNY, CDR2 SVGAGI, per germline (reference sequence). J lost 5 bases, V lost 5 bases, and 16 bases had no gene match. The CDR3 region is CASSPLSIAGKVETQYF. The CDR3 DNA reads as TGTGCCAGCAGTCCCCTTTCCATAGCGGGAAAGGTGGAGACCCAGTACTTC.

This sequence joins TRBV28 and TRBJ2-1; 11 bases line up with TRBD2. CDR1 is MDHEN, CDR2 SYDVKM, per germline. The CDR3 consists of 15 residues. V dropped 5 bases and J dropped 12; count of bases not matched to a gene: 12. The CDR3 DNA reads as TGTGCCAGCAGTAAAATTAGCGGGAGGGCCGAGAGGCAGTTCTTC. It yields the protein CASSKISGRAERQFF.

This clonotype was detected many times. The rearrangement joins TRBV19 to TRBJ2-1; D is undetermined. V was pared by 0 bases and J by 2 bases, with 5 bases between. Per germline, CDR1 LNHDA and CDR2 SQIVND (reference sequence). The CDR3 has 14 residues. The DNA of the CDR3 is TGTGCCAGTAGTATAGATGAGACCTACAATGAGCAGTTCTTC. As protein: CASSIDETYNEQFF.

The DNA of the CDR3 is TGTGCCAGCAGCGTAGATGCGGGCAGTACTTTCTTT. Its protein is CASSVDAGSTFF. The chain has TRBV9 and TRBJ1-1; no reliable D call. V lost 0 bases and J lost 12, with 12 bases in between. The germline CDR1 and CDR2 sequences are SGDLS and YYNGEE. The CDR3 covers 12 residues.

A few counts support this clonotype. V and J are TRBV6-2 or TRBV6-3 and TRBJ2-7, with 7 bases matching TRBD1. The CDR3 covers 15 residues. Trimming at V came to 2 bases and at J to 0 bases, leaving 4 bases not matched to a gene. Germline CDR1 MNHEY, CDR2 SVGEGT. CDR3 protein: CASSYLGQSSYEQYF. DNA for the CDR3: TGTGCCAGCAGTTACCTGGGACAGAGCTCCTACGAGCAGTACTTC.

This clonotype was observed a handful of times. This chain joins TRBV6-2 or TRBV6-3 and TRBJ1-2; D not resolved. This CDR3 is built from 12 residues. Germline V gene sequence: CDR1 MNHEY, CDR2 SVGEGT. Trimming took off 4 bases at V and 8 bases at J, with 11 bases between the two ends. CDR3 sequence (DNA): TGTGCCAGCAGTTCCAACTTGGGAGGCTACACCTTC. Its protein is CASSSNLGGYTF.

The DNA for the CDR3 is TGCAGTGCTACTAAAGGGGGTACTAGCAATCAGCCCCAGCATTTT. Protein: CSATKGGTSNQPQHF. The chain employs TRBV20-1 and TRBJ1-5; tentatively, D is TRBD1 (6 bases). The CDR3 length is 15 residues. The V gene lost 4 bases and the J gene lost 0 bases, with 13 bases spanning the gap. Germline CDR1 and CDR2: DFQATT and SNEGSKA (reference sequence).

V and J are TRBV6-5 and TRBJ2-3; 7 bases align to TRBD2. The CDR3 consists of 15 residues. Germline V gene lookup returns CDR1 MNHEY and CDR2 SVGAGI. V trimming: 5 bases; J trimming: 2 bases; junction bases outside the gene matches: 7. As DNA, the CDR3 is TGTGCCAGCAGTACCGGCGGGAGTCACACAGATACGCAGTATTTT. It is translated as CASSTGGSHTDTQYF.

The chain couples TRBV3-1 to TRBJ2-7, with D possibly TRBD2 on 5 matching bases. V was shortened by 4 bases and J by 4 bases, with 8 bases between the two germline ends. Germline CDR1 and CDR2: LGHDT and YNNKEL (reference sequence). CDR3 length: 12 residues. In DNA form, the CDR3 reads TGTGCCAGCAGCCCGGGGTTATACGAGCAGTACTTC. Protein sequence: CASSPGLYEQYF.

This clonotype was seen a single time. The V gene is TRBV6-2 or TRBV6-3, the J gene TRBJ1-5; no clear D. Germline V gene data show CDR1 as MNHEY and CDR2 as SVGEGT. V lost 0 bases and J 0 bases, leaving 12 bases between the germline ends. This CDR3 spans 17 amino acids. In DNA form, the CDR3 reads TGTGCCAGCAGTTACTCGAACAGAGCTTATAGCAATCAGCCCCAGCATTTT. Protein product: CASSYSNRAYSNQPQHF.

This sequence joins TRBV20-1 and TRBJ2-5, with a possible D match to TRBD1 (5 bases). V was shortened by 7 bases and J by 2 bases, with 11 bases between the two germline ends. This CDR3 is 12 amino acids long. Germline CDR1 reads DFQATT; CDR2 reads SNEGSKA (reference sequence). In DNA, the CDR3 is TGCAGTGGTTACTGGACACAAGAGACCCAGTACTTC. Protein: CSGYWTQETQYF.

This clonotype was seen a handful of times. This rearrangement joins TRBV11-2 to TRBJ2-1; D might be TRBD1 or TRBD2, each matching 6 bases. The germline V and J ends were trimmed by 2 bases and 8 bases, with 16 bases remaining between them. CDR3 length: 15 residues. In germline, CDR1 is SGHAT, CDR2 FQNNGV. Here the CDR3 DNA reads TGTGCCAGCAGCTTACGACGGGGGCCCCCGTATGAGCAGTTCTTC. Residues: CASSLRRGPPYEQFF.

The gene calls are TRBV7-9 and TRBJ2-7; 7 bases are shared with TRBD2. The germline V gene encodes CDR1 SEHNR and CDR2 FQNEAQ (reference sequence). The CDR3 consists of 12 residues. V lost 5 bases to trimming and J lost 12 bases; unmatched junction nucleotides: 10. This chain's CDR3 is CASSMSGGRRYF. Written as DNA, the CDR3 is TGTGCCAGCAGCATGTCGGGAGGCCGGCGGTACTTC.

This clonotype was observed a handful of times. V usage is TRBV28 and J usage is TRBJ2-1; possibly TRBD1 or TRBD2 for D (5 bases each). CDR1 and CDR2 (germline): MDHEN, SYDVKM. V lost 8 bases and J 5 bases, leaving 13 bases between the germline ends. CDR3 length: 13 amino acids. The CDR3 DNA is TGTGCCAGCTTTGGGACCGTGAACAATGAGCAGTTCTTC. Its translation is CASFGTVNNEQFF. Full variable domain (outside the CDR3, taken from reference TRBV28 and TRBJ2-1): DVKVTQSSRYLVKRTGEKVFLECVQDMDHENMFWYRQDPGLGLRLIYFSYDVKMKEKGDIPEGYSVSREKKERFSLILESASTNQTSMYLCASFGTVNNEQFFGPGTRLTVL.

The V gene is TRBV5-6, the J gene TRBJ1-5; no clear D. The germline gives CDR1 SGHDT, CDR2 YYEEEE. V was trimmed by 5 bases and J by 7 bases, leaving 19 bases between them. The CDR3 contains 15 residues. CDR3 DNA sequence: TGTGCCAGCAGTGTCGGAGGGCCGCTAGGGCAGCCCCAGCATTTT. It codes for CASSVGGPLGQPQHF.